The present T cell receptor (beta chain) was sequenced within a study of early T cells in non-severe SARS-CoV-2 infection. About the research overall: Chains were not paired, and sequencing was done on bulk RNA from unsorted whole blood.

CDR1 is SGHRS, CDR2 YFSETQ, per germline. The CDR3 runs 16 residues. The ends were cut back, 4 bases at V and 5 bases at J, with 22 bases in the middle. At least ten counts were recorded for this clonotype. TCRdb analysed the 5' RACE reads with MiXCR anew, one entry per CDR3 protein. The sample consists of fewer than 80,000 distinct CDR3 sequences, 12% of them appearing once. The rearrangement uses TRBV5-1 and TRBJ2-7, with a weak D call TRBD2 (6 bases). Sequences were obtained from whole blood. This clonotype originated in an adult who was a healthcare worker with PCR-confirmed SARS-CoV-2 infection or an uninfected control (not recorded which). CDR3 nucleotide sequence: TGCGCCAGCAGCATCCCGCTCGGCGGCTCGGGGGACGAGCAGTACTTC. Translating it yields CASSIPLGGSGDEQYF.